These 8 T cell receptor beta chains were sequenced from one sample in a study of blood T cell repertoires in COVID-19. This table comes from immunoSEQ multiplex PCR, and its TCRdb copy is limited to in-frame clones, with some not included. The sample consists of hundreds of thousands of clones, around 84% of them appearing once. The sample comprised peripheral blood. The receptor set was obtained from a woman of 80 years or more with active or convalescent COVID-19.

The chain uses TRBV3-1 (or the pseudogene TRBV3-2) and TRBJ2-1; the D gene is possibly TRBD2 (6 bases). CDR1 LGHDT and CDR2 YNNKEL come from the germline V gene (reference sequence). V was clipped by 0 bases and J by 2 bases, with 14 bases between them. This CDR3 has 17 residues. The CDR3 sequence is CASSQEVWREAYNEQFF. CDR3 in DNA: TGTGCCAGCAGCCAAGAGGTCTGGAGGGAGGCCTACAATGAGCAGTTCTTC.

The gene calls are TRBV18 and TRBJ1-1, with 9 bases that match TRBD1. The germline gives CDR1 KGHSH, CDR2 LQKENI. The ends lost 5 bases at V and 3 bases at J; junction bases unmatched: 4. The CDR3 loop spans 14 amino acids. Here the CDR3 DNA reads TGTGCCAGCTCAGCTAGACAGGGGGACACTGAAGCTTTCTTT. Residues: CASSARQGDTEAFF.

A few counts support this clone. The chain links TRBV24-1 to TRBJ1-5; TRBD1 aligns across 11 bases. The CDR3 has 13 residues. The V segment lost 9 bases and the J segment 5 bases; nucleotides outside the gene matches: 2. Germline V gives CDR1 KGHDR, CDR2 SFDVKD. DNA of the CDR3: TGTGCCACCCAGGACAGGGGGCATCAGCCCCAGCATTTT. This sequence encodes CATQDRGHQPQHF.

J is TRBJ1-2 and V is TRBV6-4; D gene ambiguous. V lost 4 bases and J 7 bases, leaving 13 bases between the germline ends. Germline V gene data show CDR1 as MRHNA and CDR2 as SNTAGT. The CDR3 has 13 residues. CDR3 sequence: CASSGAEGFGYTF. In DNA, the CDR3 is TGTGCCAGCAGTGGGGCCGAGGGATTTGGCTACACCTTC.

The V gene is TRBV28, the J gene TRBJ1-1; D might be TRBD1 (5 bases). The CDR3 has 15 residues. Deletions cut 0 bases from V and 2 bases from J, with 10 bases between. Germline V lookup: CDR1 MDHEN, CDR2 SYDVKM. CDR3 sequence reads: CASSLWPGPNTEAFF. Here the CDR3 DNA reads TGTGCCAGCAGTTTATGGCCAGGGCCTAACACTGAAGCTTTCTTT.

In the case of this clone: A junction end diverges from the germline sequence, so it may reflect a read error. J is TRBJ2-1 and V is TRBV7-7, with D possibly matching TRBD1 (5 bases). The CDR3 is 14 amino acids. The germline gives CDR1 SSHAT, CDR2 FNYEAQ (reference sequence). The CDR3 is CASTETGTDHEQFF. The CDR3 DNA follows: TGTGCTAGCACCGAAACAGGAACCGACCATGAGCAGTTCTTC.

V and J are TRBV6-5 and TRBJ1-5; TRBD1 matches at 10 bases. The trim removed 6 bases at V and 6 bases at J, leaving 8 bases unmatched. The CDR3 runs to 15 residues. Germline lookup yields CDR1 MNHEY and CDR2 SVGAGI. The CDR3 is CASRGDRGRSQPQHF. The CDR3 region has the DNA TGTGCCAGCAGAGGGGACAGGGGAAGGTCTCAGCCCCAGCATTTT.

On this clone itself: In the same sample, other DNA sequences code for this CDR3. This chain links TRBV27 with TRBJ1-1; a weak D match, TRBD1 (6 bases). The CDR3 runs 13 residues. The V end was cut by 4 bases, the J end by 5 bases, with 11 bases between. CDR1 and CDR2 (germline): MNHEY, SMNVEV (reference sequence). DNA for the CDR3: TGTGCCAGCAGTTCGTCCAGGGGAACTGAAGCTTTCTTT. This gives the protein CASSSSRGTEAFF.